The 14 T cell receptor beta chains below all came from one sample that was sequenced in a study of OX40 agonist ivuxolimab in advanced cancers. Assay: immunoSEQ multiplex PCR; the TCRdb copy retains only in-frame clones and omits some. The table includes around 40,000 clones, 65% to 85% detected once. This material consisted of CD4+ or CD8+ T cells sorted from blood, taken in a trial of the OX40 agonist ivuxolimab. The receptors shown here come from an adult with an advanced solid tumor such as melanoma, head and neck, liver or kidney cancer.

The chain links TRBV7-3 to TRBJ2-1; a possible D gene is TRBD2 (6 bases). From germline, CDR1 is SGHTA and CDR2 FQGTGA. The CDR3 contains 18 residues. Trimming stripped 5 bases from V and 0 bases from J, with 20 bases between. CDR3 nucleotides: TGTGCCAGCAGCCGACACCCGCTAGCGTCCAGCTCCTACAATGAGCAGTTCTTC. Protein: CASSRHPLASSSYNEQFF. Full variable domain (outside the CDR3, taken from reference TRBV7-3 and TRBJ2-1): GAGVSQTPSNKVTEKGKYVELRCDPISGHTALYWYRQSLGQGPEFLIYFQGTGAADDSGLPNDRFFAVRPEGSVSTLKIQRTERGDSAVYLCASSRHPLASSSYNEQFFGPGTRLTVL.

The chain links TRBV4-2 to TRBJ2-7; 7 nucleotides match TRBD2. The CDR3 runs 16 residues. The ends lost 0 bases at V and 4 bases at J; junction bases unmatched: 9. CDR1 is LGHNA and CDR2 is YNFKEQ in the germline V gene. CDR3 nucleotide sequence: TGTGCCAGCAGCCAAGAGGCCTCTAGCGGAGTATACGAGCAGTACTTC. This gives the protein CASSQEASSGVYEQYF.

The chain joins TRBV19 to TRBJ1-4; D not certain. Germline assignment: CDR1 LNHDA and CDR2 SQIVND (reference sequence). The CDR3 has 14 residues. V lost 5 bases to trimming and J lost 8 bases, with 15 bases between them. The CDR3, as DNA: TGTGCCAGTAGTGGTCCGGGGAAGAAGGAAAAACTGTTTTTT. It codes for CASSGPGKKEKLFF.

This clone came up a few times. The chain joins TRBV10-3 to TRBJ1-1; TRBD1 is a possible D gene (5 bases). The CDR3 covers 14 residues. V shed 6 bases and J shed 2 bases, with 13 bases lying between them. The germline gives CDR1 ENHRY, CDR2 SYGVKD. The CDR3 spells CAISPGRENTEAFF. In nucleotides, the CDR3 is TGTGCCATCAGCCCGGGACGGGAAAACACTGAAGCTTTCTTT.

The rearrangement uses TRBV7-9 and TRBJ2-5; 7 nucleotides match TRBD1. The V and J ends lost 5 bases and 4 bases, in that order; junction bases with no gene match: 10. The CDR3 runs 15 residues. The germline V gene encodes CDR1 SEHNR and CDR2 FQNEAQ (reference sequence). The CDR3 loop is CASSPGTALGETQYF. CDR3 sequence (DNA): TGTGCCAGCAGCCCCGGGACAGCCCTCGGAGAGACCCAGTACTTC.

The chain couples TRBV10-2 to TRBJ1-1, with D unresolved. Germline CDR1 WSHSY, CDR2 SAAADI. The CDR3 runs to 11 residues. V was cut by 7 bases and J by 3 bases, with 6 bases left in between. CDR3 coding DNA: TGCGCCAGCACTGACCACACTGAAGCTTTCTTT. Amino acids: CASTDHTEAFF.

The rearrangement links TRBV30 to TRBJ2-1; tentatively, D is TRBD2 (6 bases). Trimming took off 0 bases at V and 8 bases at J, with 14 bases between the two ends. The length of the CDR3 is 14 residues. Germline values: CDR1 GTSNPN, CDR2 SVGIG (reference sequence). CDR3 in DNA: TGTGCCTGGAGTGTACCCGGGAGTAGGTATGAGCAGTTCTTC. It encodes CAWSVPGSRYEQFF. The full variable domain, with the rest looked up from reference TRBV30 and TRBJ2-1, is SQTIHQWPATLVQPVGSPLSLECTVEGTSNPNLYWYRQAAGRGLQLLFYSVGIGQISSEVPQNLSASRPQDRQFILSSKKLLLSDSGFYLCAWSVPGSRYEQFFGPGTRLTVL.

V usage is TRBV5-1 and J usage is TRBJ2-5, with D possibly being TRBD2 (7 bases). The CDR3 spans 15 residues. V was pared by 4 bases and J by 3 bases, with 16 bases between. The V gene's germline CDR1 is SGHRS and CDR2 YFSETQ. DNA of the CDR3: TGCGCCAGCAGCCCGGACCCGGGGGGCGAAGAGACCCAGTACTTC. This encodes CASSPDPGGEETQYF.

V gene TRBV6-1 combines with J gene TRBJ2-7; unclear D gene. CDR1 is MNHNS and CDR2 is SASEGT in the germline V gene. V was pared by 2 bases and J by 6 bases, with 8 bases between. The CDR3 length is 12 residues. The CDR3 DNA reads TGTGCCAGCAGTGAAAACCGCCTCGAGCAGTACTTC. As protein: CASSENRLEQYF.

The V and J genes are TRBV7-6 and TRBJ2-3; D ambiguous. Germline lookup yields CDR1 SGHVS and CDR2 FNYEAQ. Trimming took off 2 bases at V and 9 bases at J, with 15 bases between the two ends. This CDR3 region has 14 residues. This chain's CDR3 is CASSLSRNLGTQYF. CDR3 sequence (DNA): TGTGCCAGCAGCTTAAGTAGGAACCTTGGGACGCAGTATTTT.

The gene calls are TRBV4-3 and TRBJ2-2; D gene uncertain. CDR3 size: 14 residues. Germline V gene sequence: CDR1 LGHNA, CDR2 YSLEER. Trimming cost V 5 bases and J 3 bases, with 10 bases left between them. This CDR3 is CASSARTHTGELFF. DNA for the CDR3: TGCGCCAGCAGCGCTCGGACGCACACCGGGGAGCTGTTTTTT.

The chain is built from TRBV15 and TRBJ2-7; 8 nucleotides align to TRBD1. The CDR3 extends over 14 amino acids. The J segment lost 2 bases and the V segment lost 6 bases, leaving 6 bases of the junction unmatched. Germline values: CDR1 LNHNV, CDR2 YYDKDF (reference sequence). CDR3: CATSQGAITYEQYF. The CDR3 DNA reads as TGTGCCACCAGTCAGGGGGCAATAACCTACGAGCAGTACTTC.

The V and J genes are TRBV4-1 and TRBJ2-7; possible D gene TRBD2, 6 bases. Trimming removed 1 base at V and 3 bases at J, with 13 bases between. The CDR3 has 15 residues. In germline, CDR1 is MGHRA, CDR2 YSYEKL. The CDR3 is CASSQGAAGLYEQYF. The DNA of the CDR3 is TGCGCCAGCAGCCAAGGGGCGGCGGGGCTCTACGAGCAGTACTTC.

The rearrangement uses TRBV6-5 and TRBJ1-1; D possibly corresponds to TRBD1 (6 bases). Germline CDR1 and CDR2: MNHEY and SVGAGI. V was clipped by 0 bases and J by 6 bases, with 11 bases between them. The CDR3 consists of 14 residues. The CDR3 reads CASSYSGAPSEAFF. In DNA form, the CDR3 reads TGTGCCAGCAGTTACTCGGGGGCCCCCTCTGAAGCTTTCTTT.